Given below is one TCR beta chain in context. Source study methods: Estimation of nucleated cell counts was performed using reference gene primer amplification. Produced via immunoSEQ multiplex PCR; TCRdb's table is partial and in-frame only. From that table come the V and J calls and clone size; the DNA was used to work out D and trimming. The table has 60,000 to 90,000 clones, around 90% seen once. The sample is drawn from a study of blood T cell repertoires in COVID-19. Study summary: Collection of acute and convalescent COVID-19 samples took place in the United States, Italy and Spain. Nucleic acid was either cDNA or gDNA, and it came from T cells, B-cell-depleted T cells, or PBMCs.

This CDR3 has 13 residues. The germline gives CDR1 MDHEN, CDR2 SYDVKM. After removal of 5 bases from V and 8 bases from J, the junction contained 5 bases not matched to a gene. The sequence came from a woman of 80 years or more with active or convalescent COVID-19. This rearrangement joins TRBV28 to TRBJ1-5, with 8 nucleotides matching TRBD1. Source material: peripheral blood. CDR3 loop: CASSPGGWEPQHF. In nucleotides, the CDR3 is TGTGCCAGCAGTCCAGGGGGCTGGGAGCCCCAGCATTTT.